Below, 18 T cell receptor beta chains from the same sample are listed, as sequenced in a study of glioma-infiltrating T cells. The iRepertoire nested amplicon-rescue multiplex PCR amplified TCR alpha and beta CDR3s from RNA. TCRdb re-called the multiplex PCR reads with MiXCR, one entry per CDR3 protein. The sample includes 300,000 to 450,000 distinct CDR3 sequences, 41% of them seen just once. Sequencing input: glioma tissue, nonneoplastic brain tissue, or PBMCs (not recorded which). Receptors were obtained from a human donor with low-grade glioma or glioblastoma, undergoing nonglioma brain surgery, or in good health (not recorded which).

This clonotype has only a few counts. The chain has TRBV7-2 and TRBJ2-7; tentative D call: TRBD2 (5 bases). The CDR3 extends over 15 amino acids. Per germline, CDR1 SGHTA and CDR2 FQGNSA. V was trimmed by 2 bases and J by 4 bases, leaving 15 bases between them. CDR3 loop: CASSLWAGAGYEQYF. CDR3 bases: TGTGCCAGCAGCTTATGGGCGGGCGCGGGTTACGAGCAGTACTTC.

This clonotype occurred a few times. This chain uses TRBV4-1 with TRBJ1-1; D remains ambiguous. Germline V gives CDR1 MGHRA, CDR2 YSYEKL. The V and J ends lost 1 base and 6 bases respectively, with 9 bases between them. The CDR3 is 13 residues long. CDR3 in DNA: TGCGCCAGCAGCCAAGGGCCTTCGGCTGAAGCTTTCTTT. It specifies CASSQGPSAEAFF.

This chain links TRBV20-1 with TRBJ1-4; TRBD1 is a possible D gene (5 bases). Germline CDR1 DFQATT, CDR2 SNEGSKA (reference sequence). This CDR3 is built from 16 residues. V dropped 4 bases and J dropped 13 bases, with 28 bases sitting between them. CDR3 sequence (DNA): TGCAGTGCTAAACCGGGACTTTCACCTATCGGGACTAGACTGTTTTTT. Protein: CSAKPGLSPIGTRLFF.

This clonotype was detected ten times or more. The chain combines TRBV6-1 with TRBJ2-7; D tentatively reads TRBD1 or TRBD2 (6 bases each). The germline gives CDR1 MNHNS, CDR2 SASEGT. The CDR3 is 13 amino acids. V lost 6 bases, J lost 7 bases, and 16 bases lay in between. DNA for the CDR3: TGTGCCAGCAGCCAGGGGACTGCGGGTGAGCAGTACTTC. Translating gives CASSQGTAGEQYF.

DNA of the CDR3: TGTGCCAGCGCGTGGACTAGTTCCAATGAGCAGTTCTTC. It codes for CASAWTSSNEQFF. The chain has TRBV5-6 and TRBJ2-1; TRBD2 agrees at 7 bases. Germline loops: CDR1 SGHDT, CDR2 YYEEEE. With 7 bases clipped from V and 6 bases from J, the junction kept 7 bases outside the gene matches. This CDR3 is built from 13 residues.

A note on this clonotype: A clone one base away is much larger, so this may be a read error. The chain employs TRBV27 and TRBJ2-7, with 9 bases aligning to TRBD2. The CDR3 has 16 amino acids. The ends lost 8 bases at V and 1 base at J; junction bases unmatched: 12. Germline-derived CDR1 and CDR2 are MNHEY and SMNVEV (reference sequence). The CDR3 is CASYPLGSGSSYEQYF. The CDR3 DNA follows: TGTGCCAGCTACCCCCTTGGTAGCGGGAGTTCCTACGAGCAGTACTTC.

The CDR3: CASSHRGSYEQYF. The DNA for the CDR3 is TGTGCCAGCAGTCACAGGGGATCCTACGAGCAGTACTTC. The V and J genes are TRBV12-3 or TRBV12-4 and TRBJ2-7; TRBD1 agrees at 7 bases. V gave up 5 bases and J gave up 1 base; unmatched junction bases: 2. CDR3 size: 13 residues.

This clonotype was found many times. CDR3 DNA sequence: TGTGCCAGCAGTTACTCGGGGCAGGGTCGGGCTTTCTTT. Protein product: CASSYSGQGRAFF. The chain joins TRBV6-6 to TRBJ1-1; TRBD1 might be the D (5 bases). Trimming stripped 0 bases from V and 11 bases from J, with 13 bases between. CDR1 MNHNY and CDR2 SVGAGI come from the germline V gene (reference sequence). The CDR3 covers 13 residues.

Remarks on this clonotype: At one of its ends the junction is not consistent with the germline gene, which may arise from a read error. The V and J genes are TRBV27 and TRBJ2-7, with D possibly TRBD2 on 6 matching bases. This CDR3 region has 16 residues. Germline V gives CDR1 MNHEY, CDR2 SMNVEV (reference sequence). CDR3: CASSFSGRGYSHEQYF. The CDR3 bases are TGTGCCAGCAGTTTCTCCGGGCGGGGATACTCCCACGAGCAGTACTTC.

A single count supports this clonotype. The junction differs from germline at one of its ends, possibly a read error. J is TRBJ2-7 and V is TRBV20-1, with 10 bases identical to TRBD1. The CDR3 has 15 residues. Germline V gene sequence: CDR1 DFQATT, CDR2 SNEGSKA (reference sequence). The CDR3 DNA follows: TGCAGAGCTACTACCTCAGACAGGGGGCTTTACGAGCAGTACTTC. Translated: CRATTSDRGLYEQYF.

In regard to this clonotype: A single base separates this from a much larger clone, so it may be a read error. V and J are TRBV6-5 and TRBJ2-3; TRBD1 matches at 7 bases. The CDR3 extends over 15 amino acids. From germline, CDR1 is MNHEY and CDR2 SVGAGI. The CDR3 loop is CASSLLRTGTVTQYF. The CDR3, as DNA: TGTGCCAGCAGTTTGCTCAGGACAGGCACAGTTACGCAGTATTTT.

The chain carries TRBV28 and TRBJ1-1; TRBD1 might be the D (5 bases). The CDR3 consists of 18 residues. In germline, CDR1 is MDHEN, CDR2 SYDVKM. Trimming left V 6 bases short and J 3 bases short, with 26 bases between. CDR3 amino acids: CASSYPSLDTMRDTEAFF. For the CDR3, the DNA is TGTGCCAGCAGCTACCCTTCATTGGACACAATGAGAGACACTGAAGCTTTCTTT.

V and J are TRBV28 and TRBJ2-7, with D unclear. This CDR3 contains 15 residues. V was clipped by 3 bases and J by 5 bases, with 17 bases between them. Germline V lookup: CDR1 MDHEN, CDR2 SYDVKM. The CDR3, as DNA: TGTGCCAGCAGTTTTCCCACAGCTGGGCGTGACGAGCAGTACTTC. It encodes CASSFPTAGRDEQYF.

Only a few counts were recorded for this clonotype. V gene TRBV20-1 combines with J gene TRBJ1-4, with TRBD1 matching 7 bases. Germline V CDR1 and CDR2: DFQATT, SNEGSKA (reference sequence). The J segment lost 8 bases and the V segment lost 5 bases, leaving 8 bases of the junction unmatched. This CDR3 is built from 13 residues. Here the CDR3 reads CSAPTGTYEKLFF. CDR3 nucleotide sequence: TGCAGTGCTCCGACAGGGACGTACGAAAAACTGTTTTTT.

Ten or more counts support this clonotype. J is TRBJ2-5 and V is TRBV7-9; D assignment may be TRBD1 or TRBD2 (5 bases each). The V and J ends lost 4 bases and 5 bases respectively, with 20 bases between them. Germline V lookup: CDR1 SEHNR, CDR2 FQNEAQ (reference sequence). There are 16 residues in the CDR3. The CDR3 bases are TGTGCCAGCAGCTCACTAAACGGGACCCTACGGGAGACCCAGTACTTC. Its protein is CASSSLNGTLRETQYF.

Note on this clonotype: A clone one base away is much larger, so this may be a read error. The chain links TRBV27 to TRBJ1-6; D not resolved. The V gene's germline CDR1 is MNHEY and CDR2 SMNVEV (reference sequence). The CDR3 totals 13 residues. The CDR3 sequence is CASSLALNSPLDF. CDR3 nucleotide sequence: TGTGCCAGCAGTTTAGCCCTTAATTCACCCCTCGACTTT.

This clonotype was observed a handful of times. This chain links TRBV20-1 with TRBJ2-1, with TRBD2 matching 10 bases. J lost 5 bases, V lost 0 bases, and 4 bases had no gene match. The CDR3 is 15 amino acids. Per germline, CDR1 DFQATT and CDR2 SNEGSKA (reference sequence). CDR3 region: CSARDPLAGNNEQFF. The CDR3 nucleotides are TGCAGTGCTAGAGATCCACTAGCGGGAAACAATGAGCAGTTCTTC.

The rearrangement links TRBV20-1 to TRBJ2-1, with TRBD1 as a possible D gene (5 bases). The CDR3 has 15 residues. CDR1 and CDR2 from the germline V gene are DFQATT and SNEGSKA (reference sequence). The V end lost 6 bases, the J end lost 4 bases, and 19 bases lay between the germline ends. CDR3 sequence reads: CSAPARAQAYNEQFF. DNA for the CDR3: TGCAGTGCCCCTGCCAGGGCACAGGCTTACAATGAGCAGTTCTTC.